The 17 T cell receptor beta chains presented below share a single source sample, sequenced in a study of shared clonotypes between healthy human individuals. The data were produced by immunoSEQ multiplex PCR, yet TCRdb's version contains in-frame clones alone and is incomplete. The data show approximately 620,000 clones, roughly 97% seen once. Sequenced: naive CD4+ T cells sorted from blood. As for subset: CD45RA+ positively selected. All receptors derive from a woman aged 30 to 39 in good health.

The gene calls are TRBV25-1 and TRBJ2-1, with TRBD2 identical over 8 bases. Germline-derived CDR1 and CDR2 are MGHDK and SYGVNS. The CDR3 is 14 amino acids. Losses at the gene ends were 2 bases for V and 4 bases for J; bases not matched to a gene: 1. The DNA of the CDR3 is TGTGCCAGCAGTGAAGGCGGGAGGTACAATGAGCAGTTCTTC. It translates to CASSEGGRYNEQFF.

J is TRBJ2-2 and V is TRBV18; D unresolved. Trimming shortened V by 2 bases and J by 0 bases, and 4 bases separated the two germline ends. The CDR3 is made up of 14 amino acids. Germline lookup yields CDR1 KGHSH and CDR2 LQKENI. CDR3 region: CASSPNTNTGELFF. CDR3 nucleotides: TGTGCCAGCTCACCAAATACGAACACCGGGGAGCTGTTTTTT.

The CDR3 is CASSYMGLAGDEQFF. The CDR3 nucleotides read TGTGCCAGCAGTTACATGGGACTAGCGGGAGATGAGCAGTTCTTC. The chain combines TRBV6-5 with TRBJ2-1, with TRBD2 identical over 14 bases. The CDR3 spans 15 residues. The V segment lost 2 bases and the J segment 8 bases; nucleotides outside the gene matches: 2. Germline V lookup: CDR1 MNHEY, CDR2 SVGAGI.

The chain combines TRBV15 with TRBJ2-2, with 10 nucleotides matching TRBD2. V shed 0 bases and J 0 bases; nucleotides not matched to a gene: 13. CDR1 is LNHNV, CDR2 YYDKDF, per germline (reference sequence). The CDR3 is 21 amino acids. CDR3 sequence (DNA): TGTGCCACCAGCAGAGATAGGCTAGCGGGAGTCAGAGTCGCGAACACCGGGGAGCTGTTTTTT. Encoded protein: CATSRDRLAGVRVANTGELFF.

The chain combines TRBV6-6 with TRBJ1-5; TRBD1 matches at 10 bases. This CDR3 contains 15 residues. CDR1 MNHNY and CDR2 SVGAGI come from the germline V gene (reference sequence). V trimming: 6 bases; J trimming: 2 bases; junction bases outside the gene matches: 4. The chain's CDR3 is CASRYGTGGNQPQHF. CDR3 nucleotide sequence: TGTGCCAGCAGATACGGGACAGGGGGCAATCAGCCCCAGCATTTT.

The chain has TRBV7-2 and TRBJ2-7; D ambiguous. The CDR3 covers 12 residues. Trimming took 5 bases from V and 4 from J, leaving 9 bases between them. CDR1 SGHTA and CDR2 FQGNSA come from the germline V gene. The CDR3 DNA is TGTGCCAGCAGCCCCCATGGGTACGAGCAGTACTTC. Protein sequence: CASSPHGYEQYF.

This clone occurred once. This chain uses TRBV19 with TRBJ1-1, with TRBD1 identical over 9 bases. This CDR3 is built from 14 residues. Losses at the gene ends were 6 bases for V and 1 base for J; bases not matched to a gene: 3. The germline V gene encodes CDR1 LNHDA and CDR2 SQIVND (reference sequence). CDR3 sequence reads: CASRTGGKNTEAFF. CDR3 DNA: TGTGCCAGTAGAACAGGGGGCAAGAACACTGAAGCTTTCTTT. Full variable domain (outside the CDR3, taken from reference TRBV19 and TRBJ1-1): DGGITQSPKYLFRKEGQNVTLSCEQNLNHDAMYWYRQDPGQGLRLIYYSQIVNDFQKGDIAEGYSVSREKKESFPLTVTSAQKNPTAFYLCASRTGGKNTEAFFGQGTRLTVV.

V is TRBV28 and J is TRBJ2-5; possible D gene TRBD1, 6 bases. The J call is uncertain, as TRBJ2-7 better fits the DNA end. CDR1 is MDHEN, CDR2 SYDVKM, per germline. The CDR3 runs to 13 residues. The CDR3 DNA reads TGTGCCAGCAGTTCACAGGGCTCCTACGAGCAGTACTTC. Encoded protein: CASSSQGSYEQYF.

The chain uses TRBV5-1 and TRBJ2-2; D unclear. CDR3 size: 15 residues. V shed 0 bases and J shed 2 bases, with 8 bases lying between them. Germline lookup yields CDR1 SGHRS and CDR2 YFSETQ. CDR3 sequence reads: CASSLVPTNTGELFF. The CDR3 bases are TGCGCCAGCAGCTTGGTCCCAACCAACACCGGGGAGCTGTTTTTT.

V usage is TRBV28 and J usage is TRBJ1-6; D is possibly TRBD1 (5 bases). The germline V and J ends were trimmed by 6 bases and 9 bases, with 18 bases remaining between them. The CDR3 is made up of 15 amino acids. Germline CDR1 MDHEN, CDR2 SYDVKM. The CDR3 here is CASSPGDAGSSPLHF. The CDR3, as DNA: TGTGCCAGCAGCCCCGGGGACGCCGGGAGTTCACCCCTCCACTTT.

V gene TRBV6-4 combines with J gene TRBJ2-7, with 13 nucleotides matching TRBD2. This CDR3 is built from 15 residues. Looked up from germline, CDR1 is MRHNA and CDR2 is SNTAGT. Trimming cost V 6 bases and J 6 bases; bases outside gene matches: 8. The CDR3 spells CASRWTSGSLGEQYF. The DNA of the CDR3 is TGTGCCAGCAGATGGACTAGCGGGAGTCTGGGCGAGCAGTACTTC.

The genes are TRBV5-4 and TRBJ2-1, with no clear D. The germline V gene has CDR1 SGHNT and CDR2 YYREEE (reference sequence). CDR3 length equals 12 residues. The V gene lost 0 bases and the J gene lost 5 bases, with 3 bases spanning the gap. CDR3 in DNA: TGTGCCAGCAGCTTGGAACACAATGAGCAGTTCTTC. Encoded protein: CASSLEHNEQFF.

The V and J genes are TRBV15 and TRBJ1-2; 9 bases align to TRBD1. CDR1 LNHNV and CDR2 YYDKDF come from the germline V gene (reference sequence). This CDR3 has 13 residues. J lost 6 bases, V lost 4 bases, and 3 bases had no gene match. CDR3 protein: CATSNRQGDGYTF. DNA of the CDR3: TGTGCCACCAGCAACAGACAGGGGGATGGCTACACCTTC.

This clone is a singleton in its sample. V gene TRBV30 combines with J gene TRBJ2-2, with D maybe TRBD2 (5 bases). Germline V gene data show CDR1 as GTSNPN and CDR2 as SVGIG (reference sequence). The CDR3 covers 12 residues. V dropped 5 bases and J dropped 5 bases, with 9 bases sitting between them. This CDR3 is CAWGGLTGELFF. The DNA for the CDR3 is TGTGCCTGGGGAGGATTAACCGGGGAGCTGTTTTTT.

Comment on this clone: This sample includes further DNA sequences coding for the same CDR3. The chain joins TRBV5-1 to TRBJ1-2; possibly TRBD1 for D (5 bases). Trimming stripped 0 bases from V and 0 bases from J, with 6 bases between. This CDR3 comprises 14 residues. Germline V gene data show CDR1 as SGHRS and CDR2 as YFSETQ. The CDR3 reads CASSLAGSNYGYTF. The CDR3 nucleotides are TGCGCCAGCAGCTTGGCAGGGTCTAACTATGGCTACACCTTC.

The J gene is TRBJ1-1, the V gene TRBV15; 11 bases map to TRBD1. Germline V gene data show CDR1 as LNHNV and CDR2 as YYDKDF (reference sequence). J was trimmed by 6 bases and V by 5 bases; bases with no gene match: 14. This CDR3 spans 17 amino acids. The CDR3: CATSQRTGGALSAEAFF. The DNA for the CDR3 is TGTGCCACCAGCCAACGGACAGGGGGCGCCCTTTCGGCTGAAGCTTTCTTT.

The chain is built from TRBV5-1 and TRBJ2-3; D call uncertain. The CDR3 runs 13 residues. CDR1 is SGHRS and CDR2 is YFSETQ in the germline V gene. V lost 1 base to trimming and J lost 6 bases, with 9 bases between them. The CDR3 loop reads CASSLSPLDTQYF. The CDR3, as DNA: TGCGCCAGCAGCTTGTCCCCCTTGGATACGCAGTATTTT.